This paragraph reports one T cell receptor (beta chain). Antigen: not known. Thymus pieces cut out during corrective heart surgery were the tissue that was used. Germline V gene sequence: CDR1 MNHEY, CDR2 SMNVEV (reference sequence). The V gene end was trimmed by 0 bases and the J gene end by 12 bases; junction bases not matched to a gene: 8. The CDR3 sequence is 13 residues long. This specimen comes from a study of human thymus T cells. Whole-study findings and limits: Across thymic and blood repertoires, the usage of V and J genes appeared to be biased.

Only in-frame clones appear in the TCRdb table, and some are missing; sequencing was by immunoSEQ multiplex PCR. The sample records roughly 120,000 clones, about 94% being singletons. Sequencing used thymus tissue. This TCR was sampled from a boy under two years old with a congenital heart defect but otherwise immunologically healthy. V usage is TRBV27 and J usage is TRBJ2-7; 7 bases match TRBD2. In DNA, the CDR3 is TGTGCCAGCAGTTTATCGGCAGGGAGGGATCGGTACTTC. Its protein is CASSLSAGRDRYF.